These T cell receptor beta chains were read from a single sample in a study of human T cells and chemical hapten exposure. TCRdb passed the RACE reads through MiXCR, listing each CDR3 protein once. This table has 370,000 or so distinct CDR3 sequences, roughly 4.8% appearing once. The specimen was whole blood, collected in connection with sensitization to the hapten diphenylcyclopropenone (DPC). Receptor source: a woman aged 45 to 65 with alopecia areata. Some clones in this sample may be carry-over from other donors' samples. Each CDR3 is given with its conserved first and last residue. D genes are given only for firm matches. Expanded clones get a size class; other rows say once, few or many, or leave the size out.

size: many; V: TRBV9; D: TRBD1; J: TRBJ1-4; DNA: TGTGCCAGCAGCGTAGCAGGGGGGAATGAAAAACTGTTTTTT; CDR3: CASSVAGGNEKLFF
size: few; V: TRBV6-2/TRBV6-3; D: TRBD1; J: TRBJ2-1; DNA: TGTGCCAGCAGCCCCTCCCTACAGGGGTCGAGGTTCTTC; CDR3: CASSPSLQGSRFF
size: many; V: TRBV18; D: TRBD1; J: TRBJ2-5; DNA: TGTGCCAGCTCACCTACCGGGACAGAAGAGACCCAGTACTTC; CDR3: CASSPTGTEETQYF
size: many; V: TRBV7-9; D: -; J: TRBJ2-3; DNA: TGTGCCAGCACCCCCTTCGGAACAGATACGCAGTATTTT; CDR3: CASTPFGTDTQYF
size: many; V: TRBV6-2/TRBV6-3; D: -; J: TRBJ1-2; DNA: TGTGCCAGCAGTCGCGACAGAGTCTATGGCTACACCTTC; CDR3: CASSRDRVYGYTF
size: few; V: TRBV20-1; D: -; J: TRBJ2-2; DNA: TGCAGTGCTAGTCATCTAGGGGGCACCGGGGAGCTGTTTTTT; CDR3: CSASHLGGTGELFF
size: -; V: TRBV29-1; D: TRBD1; J: TRBJ2-4; DNA: TGCAGCGGGTTGACAGGGTCCAAAAACATTCAGTACTTC; CDR3: CSGLTGSKNIQYF
size: many; V: TRBV25-1; D: -; J: TRBJ1-6; DNA: TGTGCCAGCAGTGAGAGTATCCGGGATAATTCACCCCTCCACTTT; CDR3: CASSESIRDNSPLHF
size: many; V: TRBV20-1; D: -; J: TRBJ1-1; DNA: TGCAGTTTTCGTCAAGGGCGCGGGACTGAAGCTTTCTTT; CDR3: CSFRQGRGTEAFF
size: many; V: TRBV29-1; D: -; J: TRBJ2-4; DNA: TGCAGCGTTGAAGATGGGCCCGGGGCCAAAAACATTCAGTACTTC; CDR3: CSVEDGPGAKNIQYF
size: few; V: TRBV7-9; D: -; J: TRBJ2-5; DNA: TGTGCCAGCAGCCGGATAGGAGAGACCCAGTACTTC; CDR3: CASSRIGETQYF
size: many; V: TRBV28; D: -; J: TRBJ1-4; DNA: TGTGCCAGCAGTTTATTTGATAATGGGGCTAGCAATGAAAAACTGTTTTTT; CDR3: CASSLFDNGASNEKLFF
size: many; V: TRBV28; D: -; J: TRBJ1-6; DNA: TGTGCCAGCAGTTTTTCACAGGATGGGTCACCCCTCCACTTT; CDR3: CASSFSQDGSPLHF
size: many; V: TRBV13; D: TRBD2; J: TRBJ2-5; DNA: TGTGCCAGCAGCTTATTTAGCGGGGGACACCAAGAGACCCAGTACTTC; CDR3: CASSLFSGGHQETQYF
size: many; V: TRBV6-2/TRBV6-3; D: -; J: TRBJ1-3; DNA: TGTGCCAGCAGAGTCGGGACGGAAATTGGAAACACCATATATTTT; CDR3: CASRVGTEIGNTIYF